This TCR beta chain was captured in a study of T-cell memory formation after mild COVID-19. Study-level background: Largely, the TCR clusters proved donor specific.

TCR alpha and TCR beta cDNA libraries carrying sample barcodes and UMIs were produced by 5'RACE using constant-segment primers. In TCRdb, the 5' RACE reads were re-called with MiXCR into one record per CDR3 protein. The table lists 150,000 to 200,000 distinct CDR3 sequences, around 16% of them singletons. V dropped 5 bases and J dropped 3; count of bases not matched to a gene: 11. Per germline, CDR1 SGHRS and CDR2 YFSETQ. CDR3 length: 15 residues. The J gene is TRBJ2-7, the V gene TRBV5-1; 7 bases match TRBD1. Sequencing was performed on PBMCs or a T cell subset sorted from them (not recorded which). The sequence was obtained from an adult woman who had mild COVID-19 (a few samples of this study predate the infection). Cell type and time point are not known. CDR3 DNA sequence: TGCGCCAGCAGATACGGGGTGACAGGGAACTACGAGCAGTACTTC. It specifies CASRYGVTGNYEQYF.